These 26 T cell receptor beta chains were sequenced from one sample in a study of blood T cell repertoires in COVID-19. TCRdb's table, derived via immunoSEQ multiplex PCR, lists solely in-frame clones and lacks some. The sample has hundreds of thousands of clones, 88% seen once. Sequencing was performed on peripheral blood. All receptors come from a woman in her forties or fifties with COVID-19, enrolled during active disease.

The rearrangement joins TRBV4-2 to TRBJ1-1, with 8 bases that match TRBD1. The germline gives CDR1 LGHNA, CDR2 YNFKEQ. The CDR3 has 15 residues. The ends lost 4 bases at V and 4 bases at J; junction bases unmatched: 8. The CDR3 DNA reads as TGTGCCAGCAGCCTTTCCAGGGGGCTAGGCACTGAAGCTTTCTTT. Encoded protein: CASSLSRGLGTEAFF.

This sequence joins TRBV6-5 and TRBJ1-6; TRBD1 agrees at 7 bases. The J segment lost 2 bases and the V segment lost 5 bases, leaving 3 bases of the junction unmatched. The CDR3 length is 15 residues. The germline gives CDR1 MNHEY, CDR2 SVGAGI. CDR3 sequence: CASSQGGTYNSPLHF. In DNA, the CDR3 is TGTGCCAGCAGTCAGGGGGGAACCTATAATTCACCCCTCCACTTT.

V usage is TRBV9 and J usage is TRBJ2-3, with 8 nucleotides matching TRBD2. The CDR3 covers 14 residues. Germline assignment: CDR1 SGDLS and CDR2 YYNGEE. Trimming cost V 0 bases and J 6 bases; bases outside gene matches: 3. The CDR3 sequence: CASSVERGWDTQYF. The CDR3 DNA is TGTGCCAGCAGCGTAGAGCGGGGGTGGGATACGCAGTATTTT.

This chain links TRBV7-3 with TRBJ1-1, with a weak D call TRBD1 (5 bases). V gave up 5 bases and J gave up 6 bases, with 13 bases separating them. This CDR3 has 13 amino acids. Germline V gene sequence: CDR1 SGHTA, CDR2 FQGTGA. The CDR3, as DNA: TGTGCCAGCAGCCCCTGGGGGGGAGCTGAAGCTTTCTTT. Amino acids: CASSPWGGAEAFF.

The chain recombines TRBV28 with TRBJ1-2; D is unclear. Trimming left V 4 bases short and J 1 base short, with 7 bases between. CDR1 is MDHEN and CDR2 is SYDVKM in the germline V gene. The CDR3 is 13 residues long. CDR3 DNA sequence: TGTGCCAGCAGTTCAGTTGGTAACTATGGCTACACCTTC. It codes for CASSSVGNYGYTF.

CDR3 DNA sequence: TGTGCCACCAGTGACTCGGGACTAGCCCAAGAGACCCAGTACTTC. This gives the protein CATSDSGLAQETQYF. The chain is built from TRBV24-1 and TRBJ2-5; 9 bases are shared with TRBD2. The V gene end was trimmed by 4 bases and the J gene end by 1 base; junction bases not matched to a gene: 3. The CDR3 has 15 amino acids. Germline CDR1 and CDR2: KGHDR and SFDVKD.

The table lists this clone with a count of one. Other DNA sequences within the sample encode an identical CDR3. The CDR3 loop is CASSSGGYGYTF. The CDR3 bases are TGTGCCAGCAGCTCGGGGGGCTATGGCTACACCTTC. This chain links TRBV27 with TRBJ1-2; D may be TRBD1 (5 bases). This CDR3 contains 12 residues. V lost 6 bases and J 4 bases, leaving 9 bases between the germline ends. Germline lookup yields CDR1 MNHEY and CDR2 SMNVEV (reference sequence).

This chain joins TRBV2 and TRBJ2-7, with D maybe TRBD2 (5 bases). CDR3 length: 12 residues. The V end was cut by 4 bases, the J end by 5 bases, with 9 bases between. CDR1 and CDR2 from the germline V gene are SNHLY and FYNNEI. CDR3 residues: CASSVPGDEQYF. The CDR3 DNA sequence: TGTGCCAGCAGTGTCCCCGGGGACGAGCAGTACTTC.

The rearrangement links TRBV6-5 to TRBJ1-1, with D hard to call. Trimming pared 7 bases from V and 1 base from J, leaving 13 bases between. CDR3 size: 14 residues. Germline V gives CDR1 MNHEY, CDR2 SVGAGI. The DNA of the CDR3 is TGTGCCAGCACCTGGGGAGGCCCGAACACTGAAGCTTTCTTT. Translated: CASTWGGPNTEAFF.

This chain links TRBV6-1 with TRBJ1-1; D uncertain. The CDR3 contains 14 residues. V was cut by 1 base and J by 1 base, with 7 bases left in between. CDR1 and CDR2 from the germline V gene are MNHNS and SASEGT. The CDR3 region is CASSEGHRNTEAFF. CDR3 nucleotide sequence: TGTGCCAGCAGTGAAGGTCACAGGAACACTGAAGCTTTCTTT.

This chain joins TRBV30 and TRBJ2-7; 7 bases align to TRBD1. With V trimmed by 4 bases and J by 2 bases, 5 bases remained unmatched. CDR1 and CDR2 from the germline V gene are GTSNPN and SVGIG (reference sequence). The CDR3 consists of 13 residues. CDR3 coding DNA: TGTGCCTGGACGGACAGGCGGACCTACGAGCAGTACTTC. It specifies CAWTDRRTYEQYF.

This clone is a singleton in its sample. V gene TRBV5-1 combines with J gene TRBJ1-1; D remains ambiguous. Germline values: CDR1 SGHRS, CDR2 YFSETQ. The CDR3 covers 14 residues. Between the trimmed V and J ends, which lost 0 bases and 4 bases, there was a span of 10 bases. The CDR3 loop reads CASSLERRSTEAFF. DNA for the CDR3: TGCGCCAGCAGCTTGGAAAGACGGAGCACTGAAGCTTTCTTT. Full variable domain (rest looked up from reference TRBV5-1 and TRBJ1-1): KAGVTQTPRYLIKTRGQQVTLSCSPISGHRSVSWYQQTPGQGLQFLFEYFSETQRNKGNFPGRFSGRQFSNSRSEMNVSTLELGDSALYLCASSLERRSTEAFFGQGTRLTVV.

The rearrangement links TRBV28 to TRBJ1-4; D unclear. Looked up from germline, CDR1 is MDHEN and CDR2 is SYDVKM. V was trimmed by 8 bases and J by 5 bases, leaving 15 bases between them. The CDR3 has 14 residues. This CDR3 reads CASGEDPTNEKLFF. The CDR3, as DNA: TGTGCCAGCGGCGAGGATCCCACAAATGAAAAACTGTTTTTT.

V usage is TRBV9 and J usage is TRBJ1-2; no clear D. Trimming pared 3 bases from V and 3 bases from J, leaving 3 bases between. The germline gives CDR1 SGDLS, CDR2 YYNGEE. This CDR3 contains 11 residues. In DNA form, the CDR3 reads TGTGCCAGCAGCGGCGACTATGGCTACACCTTC. This translates into CASSGDYGYTF.

The chain uses TRBV3-1 (or the pseudogene TRBV3-2) and TRBJ1-4; D is undetermined. CDR1 is LGHDT and CDR2 is YNNKEL in the germline V gene (reference sequence). This CDR3 region has 12 residues. With 5 bases removed from V and 8 bases from J, the gap between germline ends came to 9 bases. The CDR3 protein is CASSEYGEKLFF. CDR3 bases: TGTGCCAGCAGCGAATACGGGGAAAAACTGTTTTTT.

The rearrangement uses TRBV6-1 and TRBJ2-2; TRBD1 might be the D (5 bases). The CDR3 has 15 residues. Germline CDR1 reads MNHNS; CDR2 reads SASEGT. V lost 2 bases and J 0 bases, leaving 7 bases between the germline ends. The CDR3 sequence: CASSEQGSNTGELFF. The CDR3 bases are TGTGCCAGCAGTGAACAGGGTTCGAACACCGGGGAGCTGTTTTTT.

The V and J genes are TRBV18 and TRBJ1-1; 7 bases fit TRBD1. CDR3 length: 18 amino acids. V was pared by 8 bases and J by 0 bases, with 18 bases of the junction left unmatched. CDR1 and CDR2 from the germline V gene are KGHSH and LQKENI. The CDR3 sequence is CASAQEGAASEVNTEAFF. In nucleotides, the CDR3 is TGTGCCAGCGCACAGGAGGGGGCCGCCTCGGAGGTGAACACTGAAGCTTTCTTT.

The chain employs TRBV11-2 and TRBJ1-2; 11 bases match TRBD1. Germline assignment: CDR1 SGHAT and CDR2 FQNNGV. Trimming took 7 bases from V and 1 from J; bases not matched to a gene: 11. The CDR3 consists of 17 residues. This CDR3 is CASTPLFGTGGNYGYTF. CDR3 DNA sequence: TGTGCCAGCACCCCTTTGTTCGGGACAGGGGGTAACTATGGCTACACCTTC.

This sequence joins TRBV27 and TRBJ2-3; tentative D call: TRBD1 (6 bases). Germline assignment: CDR1 MNHEY and CDR2 SMNVEV (reference sequence). Trimming left V 5 bases short and J 14 bases short, with 20 bases between. The CDR3 consists of 13 residues. As DNA, the CDR3 is TGTGCCAGCAGTCCCCGGTCGACAGGCATAAGGTATTTT. It specifies CASSPRSTGIRYF.

This CDR3 is CASSYDRTTGGYTF. CDR3 nucleotides: TGTGCCAGCAGTTACGATCGGACAACCGGTGGCTACACCTTC. The chain is built from TRBV6-5 and TRBJ1-2, with D maybe TRBD1 (5 bases). CDR1 and CDR2 (germline): MNHEY, SVGAGI. The CDR3 contains 14 residues. V gave up 2 bases and J gave up 7 bases, with 14 bases separating them.

This clone came up once. The chain carries TRBV11-2 and TRBJ2-1, with TRBD2 identical over 15 bases. Germline assignment: CDR1 SGHAT and CDR2 FQNNGV. V was pared by 3 bases and J by 8 bases, with 2 bases of the junction left unmatched. This CDR3 is 15 amino acids long. The CDR3 DNA sequence: TGTGCCAGCAGCTTCGGACTAGCGGGGGGGGATGAGCAGTTCTTC. Protein: CASSFGLAGGDEQFF.

The chain joins TRBV7-8 to TRBJ1-2; D is perhaps TRBD1 (5 bases). Germline assignment: CDR1 SGHVS and CDR2 FQNEAQ. V dropped 1 base and J dropped 2 bases, with 8 bases sitting between them. This CDR3 contains 14 residues. DNA of the CDR3: TGTGCCAGCAGCTTAGGGCCAGGGAACTATGGCTACACCTTC. Residues: CASSLGPGNYGYTF.

J is TRBJ1-6 and V is TRBV9, with D unclear. The CDR3 runs 13 residues. Between the trimmed V and J ends, which lost 2 bases and 7 bases, there was a span of 7 bases. The germline gives CDR1 SGDLS, CDR2 YYNGEE. As DNA, the CDR3 is TGTGCCAGCAGCGTTGCGGCAAATTCACCCCTCCACTTT. Translating gives CASSVAANSPLHF.

The chain combines TRBV6-6 with TRBJ1-1; tentative D call: TRBD1 (5 bases). The germline V gene has CDR1 MNHNY and CDR2 SVGAGI (reference sequence). The CDR3 sequence is 18 residues long. The V gene lost 5 bases and the J gene lost 5 bases, with 27 bases spanning the gap. The CDR3 DNA follows: TGTGCCAGCAGTCCGCCTGGGGGGGGACGAGGAGATGGAACTGAAGCTTTCTTT. It is translated as CASSPPGGGRGDGTEAFF.

The V call is TRBV28, the J call TRBJ1-2; D is ambiguous. Per germline, CDR1 MDHEN and CDR2 SYDVKM. The CDR3 consists of 13 residues. V was pared by 3 bases and J by 7 bases, with 12 bases between. CDR3 coding DNA: TGTGCCAGCAGTTTTAATAGCGATCGTGGCTACACCTTC. Amino acid sequence: CASSFNSDRGYTF.

This chain uses TRBV2 with TRBJ1-2; tentatively, D is TRBD1 (5 bases). Germline-derived CDR1 and CDR2 are SNHLY and FYNNEI. V dropped 5 bases and J dropped 2 bases, with 6 bases sitting between them. The CDR3 has 12 amino acids. CDR3 protein: CASSPGNYGYTF. In DNA form, the CDR3 reads TGTGCCAGCAGTCCAGGGAACTATGGCTACACCTTC.